What follows are 26 T cell receptor beta chains derived from one specimen sequenced in a study of vaccination effects on CD4 cells after COVID-19. Only in-frame clones appear in the TCRdb table, and some are missing; sequencing was by immunoSEQ multiplex PCR. The table shows 60,000 to 85,000 clones, with roughly 74% occurring only once. These receptors' antigens are unknown. CD4+ T cells specific for antigen were expanded with viral peptide pools by the ViraFEST assay before sequencing. Between days 9 and 10 of culture, CD4+ T cells were separated out. Either the mRNA-1273 or the BNT162b2 vaccine was given to participants as two doses. Here the sequenced sample was CD4+ T cells from PBMCs cultured with HCoV-229E spike peptides, taken after COVID-19 vaccination. The origin of the receptors is a human donor who received a COVID-19 vaccine.

The rearrangement uses TRBV30 and TRBJ1-2; tentatively, D is TRBD1 (5 bases). CDR3 length: 13 amino acids. The ends were cut back, 0 bases at V and 5 bases at J, with 10 bases in the middle. The germline gives CDR1 GTSNPN, CDR2 SVGIG (reference sequence). The DNA for the CDR3 is TGTGCCTGGAGTGTCGGGGGGGTGTATGGCTACACCTTC. Protein product: CAWSVGGVYGYTF.

The chain carries TRBV5-1 and TRBJ2-3; no clear D gene. Deletions cut 0 bases from V and 5 bases from J, with 7 bases between. This CDR3 has 13 amino acids. CDR1 is SGHRS and CDR2 is YFSETQ in the germline V gene. The CDR3 loop is CASSLDRLDTQYF. As DNA, the CDR3 is TGCGCCAGCAGCTTGGATCGCTTAGATACGCAGTATTTT.

The gene calls are TRBV6-5 and TRBJ2-7; D possibly corresponds to TRBD1 (7 bases). Trimming took 5 bases from V and 2 from J, leaving 16 bases between them. The germline CDR1 and CDR2 sequences are MNHEY and SVGAGI. The CDR3 loop spans 15 amino acids. DNA for the CDR3: TGTGCCAGCAGTCGCTCCTCAGGGGGGACCTACGAGCAGTACGTC. It translates to CASSRSSGGTYEQYV.

This clone showed up just a few times. The J gene is TRBJ2-2, the V gene TRBV5-1; 11 bases are a match to TRBD2. Looked up from germline, CDR1 is SGHRS and CDR2 is YFSETQ. With 4 bases clipped from V and 1 base from J, the junction kept 3 bases outside the gene matches. The CDR3 runs to 16 residues. The CDR3: CASSPSGGQNTGELFF. The CDR3 DNA is TGCGCCAGCAGCCCTAGCGGGGGGCAGAACACCGGGGAGCTGTTTTTT.

The chain recombines TRBV5-4 with TRBJ1-1; tentative D call: TRBD1 (5 bases). Trimming shortened V by 4 bases and J by 4 bases, and 17 bases separated the two germline ends. This CDR3 spans 15 amino acids. Germline V gene sequence: CDR1 SGHNT, CDR2 YYREEE (reference sequence). The CDR3 nucleotides are TGTGCCAGCAGCGCAGCCGGGACCCTGGGCACTGAAGCTTTCTTT. This translates into CASSAAGTLGTEAFF.

The chain links TRBV6-2 or TRBV6-3 to TRBJ1-5; D uncertain. V gave up 0 bases and J gave up 0 bases, with 9 bases separating them. The length of the CDR3 is 16 residues. The V gene's germline CDR1 is MNHEY and CDR2 SVGEGT. CDR3 loop: CASSYSSGYSNQPQHF. CDR3 coding DNA: TGTGCCAGCAGTTACTCGAGCGGGTATAGCAATCAGCCCCAGCATTTT.

CDR3 coding DNA: TGTGCCAGCAGTGGGACCGGGACTTCTTCGGGGAATGAGCAGTTCTTC. The encoded protein is CASSGTGTSSGNEQFF. The chain is built from TRBV6-6 and TRBJ2-1, with D perhaps TRBD2 (6 bases). The CDR3 extends over 16 amino acids. V lost 5 bases and J lost 7, with 21 bases in between. Germline CDR1 is MNHNY and CDR2 is SVGAGI (reference sequence).

The chain couples TRBV6-5 to TRBJ2-7; 7 bases are shared with TRBD1. From germline, CDR1 is MNHEY and CDR2 SVGAGI. The CDR3 extends over 14 amino acids. With V trimmed by 6 bases and J by 2 bases, 7 bases remained unmatched. CDR3 sequence reads: CASSKLGQTYEQYV. The CDR3 DNA sequence: TGTGCCAGCAGCAAGTTGGGACAGACCTACGAGCAGTACGTC.

The V call is TRBV6-1, the J call TRBJ1-5; no definite D call. CDR1 and CDR2 from the germline V gene are MNHNS and SASEGT. The V and J ends lost 3 bases and 4 bases respectively, with 10 bases between them. CDR3 length equals 14 residues. The CDR3 sequence: CASSDANPNQPQHF. CDR3 sequence (DNA): TGTGCCAGCAGTGATGCAAACCCGAATCAGCCCCAGCATTTT.

The rearrangement links TRBV2 to TRBJ2-5, with 10 nucleotides matching TRBD2. The germline CDR1 and CDR2 sequences are SNHLY and FYNNEI. The J segment lost 5 bases and the V segment lost 6 bases, leaving 9 bases of the junction unmatched. CDR3 length: 15 amino acids. Here the CDR3 DNA reads TGTGCCAGCAGGGAGCGGGGGGGCCTCCCGGAGACCCAGTACTTC. Translated: CASRERGGLPETQYF.

The chain joins TRBV30 to TRBJ1-4; 7 bases align to TRBD1. The V segment lost 3 bases and the J segment 4 bases; nucleotides outside the gene matches: 11. CDR3 length: 16 residues. The germline gives CDR1 GTSNPN, CDR2 SVGIG (reference sequence). The CDR3 protein is CAWSPNRDRNNEKLFF. CDR3 coding DNA: TGTGCCTGGAGCCCTAACCGGGACAGAAATAATGAAAAACTGTTTTTT.

This chain connects TRBV5-5 to TRBJ1-2; 10 bases align to TRBD1. CDR1 is SGHKS and CDR2 is YYEKEE in the germline V gene (reference sequence). The CDR3 runs to 19 residues. With V trimmed by 5 bases and J by 0 bases, 16 bases remained unmatched. The CDR3 reads CASRSRGTGDNPSNYGYTF. CDR3 bases: TGTGCCAGCAGAAGTCGGGGGACAGGGGACAACCCTTCTAACTATGGCTACACCTTC.

The genes are TRBV7-3 and TRBJ1-6, with D perhaps matching TRBD1 (5 bases). Trimming cost V 4 bases and J 10 bases, with 11 bases left between them. This CDR3 is built from 13 residues. Germline CDR1 and CDR2: SGHTA and FQGTGA. CDR3 protein: CASSYAGKSPLHF. CDR3 nucleotide sequence: TGTGCCAGCAGCTACGCAGGGAAGTCACCCCTCCACTTT.

About this clone: This sample also contains other DNA sequences that code for the same CDR3. The J gene is TRBJ2-5, the V gene TRBV9, with D unresolved. CDR1 is SGDLS and CDR2 is YYNGEE in the germline V gene. Deletions cut 0 bases from V and 4 bases from J, with 13 bases between. This CDR3 spans 15 amino acids. The CDR3 DNA sequence: TGTGCCAGCAGCGTAGATAGAGGATCTGGAGAGACCCAGTACTTC. Translating gives CASSVDRGSGETQYF.

The J gene is TRBJ2-5, the V gene TRBV3-1 (or the pseudogene TRBV3-2), with a tentative D call TRBD1 (5 bases). Germline loops: CDR1 LGHDT, CDR2 YNNKEL (reference sequence). CDR3 length: 13 residues. Trimming stripped 0 bases from V and 6 bases from J, with 8 bases between. The CDR3 region is CASSQEMGQTQYF. CDR3 nucleotides: TGTGCCAGCAGCCAAGAGATGGGGCAGACCCAGTACTTC.

The gene calls are TRBV6-6 and TRBJ1-1, with no clear D. Germline CDR1 reads MNHNY; CDR2 reads SVGAGI (reference sequence). This CDR3 is built from 12 residues. V lost 8 bases and J 4 bases, leaving 11 bases between the germline ends. CDR3 amino acids: CASCRVGTEAFF. The CDR3 coding sequence is TGTGCCAGCTGCCGTGTGGGCACTGAAGCTTTCTTT.

This chain joins TRBV19 and TRBJ2-3; 7 bases line up with TRBD2. From germline, CDR1 is LNHDA and CDR2 SQIVND (reference sequence). This CDR3 contains 15 residues. V was clipped by 10 bases and J by 4 bases; unmatched bases: 14. The CDR3 DNA reads TGTGCCACCGAAAGCGGGGCTAATTACCCAGATACGCAGTATTTT. Amino acids: CATESGANYPDTQYF.

The chain links TRBV18 to TRBJ2-3; 9 bases agree with TRBD1. After removal of 4 bases from V and 1 base from J, the junction contained 6 bases not matched to a gene. CDR1 is KGHSH and CDR2 is LQKENI in the germline V gene. The CDR3 contains 16 residues. The CDR3 DNA follows: TGTGCCAGCTCACGATCCCGGGACAGGGGCACAGATACGCAGTATTTT. As protein: CASSRSRDRGTDTQYF.

This chain joins TRBV7-2 and TRBJ2-1; 7 nucleotides agree with TRBD2. Germline values: CDR1 SGHTA, CDR2 FQGNSA. V was pared by 5 bases and J by 3 bases, with 7 bases of the junction left unmatched. This CDR3 region has 15 residues. The CDR3: CASSQRGDYYNEQFF. CDR3 nucleotide sequence: TGTGCCAGCAGCCAACGGGGGGACTACTACAATGAGCAGTTCTTC. The whole variable domain, remainder taken from reference TRBV7-2 and TRBJ2-1, is GAGVSQSPSNKVTEKGKDVELRCDPISGHTALYWYRQSLGQGLEFLIYFQGNSAPDKSGLPSDRFSAERTGGSVSTLTIQRTQQEDSAVYLCASSQRGDYYNEQFFGPGTRLTVL.

The V and J genes are TRBV6-6 and TRBJ2-3; possible D gene TRBD2, 6 bases. Germline CDR1 and CDR2: MNHNY and SVGAGI (reference sequence). CDR3 size: 13 residues. V was clipped by 7 bases and J by 0 bases, with 8 bases between them. The CDR3: CASTGTSTDTQYF. The CDR3 DNA reads as TGTGCCAGCACCGGGACTAGCACAGATACGCAGTATTTT.

This clone was counted between two and nine times. This chain connects TRBV27 to TRBJ2-7; a possible D gene is TRBD2 (5 bases). The CDR3 consists of 14 residues. Germline CDR1 reads MNHEY; CDR2 reads SMNVEV (reference sequence). V gave up 3 bases and J gave up 2 bases, with 11 bases separating them. The CDR3 DNA reads TGTGCCAGCAGTTTGGGAGACGGAGCCTACGAGCAGTACGTC. It codes for CASSLGDGAYEQYV.

The CDR3 nucleotides are TGTGCCAGCTCAGGTCAGGAGCGGGAGACCCAGTACTTC. The encoded protein is CASSGQERETQYF. The rearrangement joins TRBV18 to TRBJ2-5; D might be TRBD2 (5 bases). The CDR3 length is 13 residues. The V end lost 5 bases, the J end lost 5 bases, and 12 bases lay between the germline ends. Germline CDR1 and CDR2: KGHSH and LQKENI.

V is TRBV27 and J is TRBJ2-3; tentatively, D is TRBD2 (6 bases). The CDR3 has 15 amino acids. Germline loops: CDR1 MNHEY, CDR2 SMNVEV (reference sequence). Between the trimmed V and J ends, which lost 6 bases and 2 bases, there was a span of 15 bases. CDR3 residues: CASSLDAGYTDTQYF. CDR3 in DNA: TGTGCCAGCAGCCTTGATGCGGGGTACACAGATACGCAGTATTTT.

This clone came up a few times. The J gene is TRBJ1-2, the V gene TRBV27, with TRBD1 matching over 10 bases. The CDR3 is 14 residues long. Germline values: CDR1 MNHEY, CDR2 SMNVEV (reference sequence). The V gene end was trimmed by 6 bases and the J gene end by 4 bases; junction bases not matched to a gene: 5. CDR3 sequence: CASRQTGGIYGYTF. Here the CDR3 DNA reads TGTGCCAGCAGGCAGACAGGGGGCATCTATGGCTACACCTTC.

The rearrangement links TRBV5-1 to TRBJ2-7; 9 nucleotides agree with TRBD1. This CDR3 is 13 amino acids long. From germline, CDR1 is SGHRS and CDR2 YFSETQ. The ends lost 0 bases at V and 7 bases at J; junction bases unmatched: 2. The CDR3 loop is CASSLDRGQEQYV. CDR3 sequence (DNA): TGCGCCAGCAGCTTGGACAGGGGGCAGGAGCAGTACGTC.

V and J are TRBV19 and TRBJ1-6, with D hard to call. V lost 3 bases to trimming and J lost 2 bases, with 11 bases between them. Germline CDR1 LNHDA, CDR2 SQIVND (reference sequence). The CDR3 has 16 amino acids. The chain's CDR3 is CASSIRDTTYNSPLHF. DNA of the CDR3: TGTGCCAGTAGTATTCGTGACACCACCTATAATTCACCCCTCCACTTT.